This T cell receptor beta chain is drawn from a study of T cells in Graves' hyperthyroidism and ophthalmopathy. The source material, RNA transcripts, was used to amplify TCR beta CDR3 regions. The TCR CDR3 was amplified in a first-round RT-PCR using the HTBI primer set. TCRdb analysed the multiplex PCR reads with MiXCR anew, one entry per CDR3 protein. The table has 450,000 to 700,000 distinct CDR3 sequences, about 45% seen once; the top ten hold 7.5% to 8.5%. Note on this clonotype: The missing conserved phenylalanine or tryptophan at the end of this CDR3 makes a read error likely. The limits of the CDR3 on the DNA are not certain, so only TCRdb's listed CDR3 is given.

Not enrolled were patients with uncontrolled infection, other autoimmune disease, pregnancy or lactation. From its first to its last residue, the CDR3 has 10 amino acids. Germline values: CDR1 DFQATT, CDR2 SNEGSKA (reference sequence). The receptor was derived from a woman between 18 and 29 years old with Graves' hyperthyroidism. The chain couples TRBV20-1 to TRBJ1-2; TRBD1 is taken as the D call from the table, unchecked against the DNA. Sequences were obtained from peripheral blood or thyroid tissue (not recorded which). CDR3 region: CSARDRRHGG.